Given below is one T cell receptor (beta chain) in context. Its antigen is unknown. The sample comes from a study of CD8 T cells in Susac syndrome. The CD8+ and CD4+ T cells were isolated magnetically using a negative isolation approach, whereas the TEMRA cells were enriched by FACS. V shed 4 bases and J 1 base; nucleotides not matched to a gene: 8. The CDR3 sequence is 16 residues long. Per germline, CDR1 SGHVS and CDR2 FQNEAQ. Overall study findings and caveats: The relatively small number of individuals in the TCR sequencing and HLA analysis was acknowledged by the study.

RNA amounts of about 0.5 to 1 ug underwent reverse transcription with random hexamers. With immunoSEQ multiplex PCR, TCR beta CDR3 was amplified across 54 Vbeta and 13 Jbeta. One entry per CDR3 protein, called by TCRdb with MiXCR from the immunoSEQ multiplex PCR reads. The sample has around 280,000 distinct CDR3 sequences, roughly 94% seen once. Sample: CD4+ T cells from PBMCs. The chain carries TRBV7-8 and TRBJ2-3, with TRBD1 matching over 7 bases. This receptor was identified in a human donor with multiple sclerosis. CDR3 bases: TGTGCCAGCAGCTCACGACAGGGTGGAGGCACAGATACGCAGTATTTT. As protein: CASSSRQGGGTDTQYF.